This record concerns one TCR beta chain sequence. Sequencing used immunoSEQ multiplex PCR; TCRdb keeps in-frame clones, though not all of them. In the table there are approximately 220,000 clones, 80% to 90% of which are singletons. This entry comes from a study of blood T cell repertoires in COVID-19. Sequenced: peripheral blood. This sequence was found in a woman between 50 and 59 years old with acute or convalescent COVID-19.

CDR3 DNA sequence: TGTGCCAGTAGTATAAGGCGACAGTTGAACACTGAAGCTTTCTTT. Amino acids: CASSIRRQLNTEAFF. The rearrangement links TRBV19 to TRBJ1-1, with D possibly matching TRBD1 (5 bases). V dropped 2 bases and J dropped 0 bases, with 10 bases sitting between them. This CDR3 has 15 amino acids. Germline CDR1 LNHDA, CDR2 SQIVND (reference sequence).